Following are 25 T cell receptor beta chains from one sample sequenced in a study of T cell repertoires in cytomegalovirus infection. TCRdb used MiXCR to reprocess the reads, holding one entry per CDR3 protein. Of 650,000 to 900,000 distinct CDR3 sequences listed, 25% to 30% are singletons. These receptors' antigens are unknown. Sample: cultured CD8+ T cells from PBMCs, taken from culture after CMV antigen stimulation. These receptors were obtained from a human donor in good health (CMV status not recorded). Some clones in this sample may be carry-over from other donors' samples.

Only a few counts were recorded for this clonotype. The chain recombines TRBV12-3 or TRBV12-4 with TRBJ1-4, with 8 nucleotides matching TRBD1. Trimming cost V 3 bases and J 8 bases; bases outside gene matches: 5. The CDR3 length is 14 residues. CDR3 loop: CASSFGQGLEKLFF. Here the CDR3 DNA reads TGTGCCAGCAGTTTCGGACAGGGATTAGAAAAACTGTTTTTT.

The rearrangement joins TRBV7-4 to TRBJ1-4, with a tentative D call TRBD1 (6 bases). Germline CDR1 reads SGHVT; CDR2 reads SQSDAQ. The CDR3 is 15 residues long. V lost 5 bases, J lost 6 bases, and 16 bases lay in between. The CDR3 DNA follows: TGTGCCAGCAGCGGGGGGCTAGTCGGCTATGAAAAACTGTTTTTT. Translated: CASSGGLVGYEKLFF.

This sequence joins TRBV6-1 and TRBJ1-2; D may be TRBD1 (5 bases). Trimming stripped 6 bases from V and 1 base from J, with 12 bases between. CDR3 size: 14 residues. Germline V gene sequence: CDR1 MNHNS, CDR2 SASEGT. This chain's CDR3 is CASSPSQGNYGYTF. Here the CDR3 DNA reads TGTGCCAGCAGCCCTAGTCAGGGTAACTATGGCTACACCTTC.

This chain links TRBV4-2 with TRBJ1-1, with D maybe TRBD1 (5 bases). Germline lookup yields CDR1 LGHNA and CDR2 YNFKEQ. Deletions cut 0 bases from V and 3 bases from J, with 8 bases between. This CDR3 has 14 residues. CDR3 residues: CASSQDGGYTEAFF. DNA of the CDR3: TGTGCCAGCAGCCAAGATGGGGGTTACACTGAAGCTTTCTTT.

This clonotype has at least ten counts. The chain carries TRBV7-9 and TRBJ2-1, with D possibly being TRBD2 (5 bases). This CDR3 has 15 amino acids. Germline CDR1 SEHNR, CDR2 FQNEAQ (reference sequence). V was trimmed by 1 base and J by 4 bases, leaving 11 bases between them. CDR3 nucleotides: TGTGCCAGCAGCTTAGGACGTAGCGAGTACAATGAGCAGTTCTTC. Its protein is CASSLGRSEYNEQFF.

The CDR3 DNA reads TGTGCCAGCAGTAGCCCGGGCCCCCTTAGAACCCAGCATTTT. It codes for CASSSPGPLRTQHF. The rearrangement uses TRBV27 and TRBJ1-5, with D unresolved. Trimming pared 5 bases from V and 11 bases from J, leaving 19 bases between. CDR1 is MNHEY, CDR2 SMNVEV, per germline (reference sequence). This CDR3 has 14 amino acids.

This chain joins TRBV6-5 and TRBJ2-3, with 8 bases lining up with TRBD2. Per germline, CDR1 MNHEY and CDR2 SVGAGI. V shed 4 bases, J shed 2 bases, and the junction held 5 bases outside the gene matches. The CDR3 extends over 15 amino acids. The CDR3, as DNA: TGTGCCAGCAGTTCGGGGGGGCTAGTCACAGATACGCAGTATTTT. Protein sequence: CASSSGGLVTDTQYF.

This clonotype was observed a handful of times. CDR3 bases: TGCAGTGCTAGAGATCGGCAGGTGGGCGGCTACACCTTC. Translation: CSARDRQVGGYTF. The V call is TRBV20-1, the J call TRBJ1-2; D not certain. Germline CDR1 DFQATT, CDR2 SNEGSKA (reference sequence). V shed 0 bases and J shed 8 bases, with 13 bases lying between them. CDR3 length: 13 amino acids.

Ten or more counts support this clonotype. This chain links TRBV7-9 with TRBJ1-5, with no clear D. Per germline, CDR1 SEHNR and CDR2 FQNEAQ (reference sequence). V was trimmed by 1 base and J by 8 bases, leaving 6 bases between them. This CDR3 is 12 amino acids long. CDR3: CASSLGGEPQHF. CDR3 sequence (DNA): TGTGCCAGCAGCTTAGGTGGGGAGCCCCAGCATTTT.

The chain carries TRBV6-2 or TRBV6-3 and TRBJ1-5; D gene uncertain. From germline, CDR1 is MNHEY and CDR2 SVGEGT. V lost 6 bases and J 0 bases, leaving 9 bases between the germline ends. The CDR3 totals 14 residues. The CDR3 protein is CASSPLLSNQPQHF. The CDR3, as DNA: TGTGCCAGCAGCCCTCTTCTTAGCAATCAGCCCCAGCATTTT.

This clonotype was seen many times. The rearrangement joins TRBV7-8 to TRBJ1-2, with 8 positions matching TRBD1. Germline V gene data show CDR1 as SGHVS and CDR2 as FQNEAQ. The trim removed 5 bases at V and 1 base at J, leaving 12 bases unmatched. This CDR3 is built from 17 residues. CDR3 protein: CASSASGTGFRNYGYTF. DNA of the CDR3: TGTGCCAGCAGCGCATCCGGGACAGGTTTTCGTAACTATGGCTACACCTTC.

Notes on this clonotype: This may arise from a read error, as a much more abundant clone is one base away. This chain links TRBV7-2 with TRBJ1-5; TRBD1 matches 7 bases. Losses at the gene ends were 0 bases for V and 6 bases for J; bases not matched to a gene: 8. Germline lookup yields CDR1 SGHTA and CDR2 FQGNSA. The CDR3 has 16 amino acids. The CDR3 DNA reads TGTGCCAGCAGCTTAGCCTCCGGACAGGACACTCAGCCCCAGCATTTT. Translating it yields CASSLASGQDTQPQHF.

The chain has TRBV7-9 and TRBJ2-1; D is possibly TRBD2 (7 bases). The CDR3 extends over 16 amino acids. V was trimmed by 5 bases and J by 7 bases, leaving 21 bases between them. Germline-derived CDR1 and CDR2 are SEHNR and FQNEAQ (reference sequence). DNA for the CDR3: TGTGCCAGCAGCCCGACCTTGGGGGGGCCTGAAAATGAGCAGTTCTTC. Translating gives CASSPTLGGPENEQFF. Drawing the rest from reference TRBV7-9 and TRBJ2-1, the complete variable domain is DTGVSQNPRHKITKRGQNVTFRCDPISEHNRLYWYRQTLGQGPEFLTYFQNEAQLEKSRLLSDRFSAERPKGSFSTLEIQRTEQGDSAMYLCASSPTLGGPENEQFFGPGTRLTVL.

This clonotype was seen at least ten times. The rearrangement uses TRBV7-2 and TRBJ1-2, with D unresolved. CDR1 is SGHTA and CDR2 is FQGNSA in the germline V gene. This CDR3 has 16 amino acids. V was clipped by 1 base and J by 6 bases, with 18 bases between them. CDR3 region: CASSLGPTPLADGYTF. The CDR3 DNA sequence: TGTGCCAGCAGCTTAGGTCCGACACCCCTTGCCGATGGCTACACCTTC.

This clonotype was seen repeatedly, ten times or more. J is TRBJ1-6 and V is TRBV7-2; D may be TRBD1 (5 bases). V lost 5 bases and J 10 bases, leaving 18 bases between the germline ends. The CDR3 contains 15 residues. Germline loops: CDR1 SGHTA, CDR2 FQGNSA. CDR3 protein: CASSLRRDLGSPLHF. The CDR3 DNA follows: TGTGCCAGCAGCCTCCGACGGGACTTGGGGTCACCCCTCCACTTT.

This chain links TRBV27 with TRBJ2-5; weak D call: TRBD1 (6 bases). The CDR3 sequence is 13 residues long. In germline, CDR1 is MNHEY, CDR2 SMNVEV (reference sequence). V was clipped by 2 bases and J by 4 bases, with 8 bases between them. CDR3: CASSLIRGETQYF. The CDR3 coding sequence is TGTGCCAGCAGTTTAATCAGGGGAGAGACCCAGTACTTC.

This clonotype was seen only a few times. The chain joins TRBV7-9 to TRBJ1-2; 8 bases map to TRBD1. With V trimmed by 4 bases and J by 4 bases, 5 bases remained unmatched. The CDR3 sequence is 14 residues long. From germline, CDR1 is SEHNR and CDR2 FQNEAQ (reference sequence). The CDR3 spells CASSSVDRVYGYTF. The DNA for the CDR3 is TGTGCCAGCAGCTCGGTGGACAGGGTCTATGGCTACACCTTC.

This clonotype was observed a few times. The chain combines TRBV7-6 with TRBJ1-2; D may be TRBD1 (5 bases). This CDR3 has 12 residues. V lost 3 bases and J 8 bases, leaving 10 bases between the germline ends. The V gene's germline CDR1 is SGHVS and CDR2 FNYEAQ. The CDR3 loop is CASSFGGEGYTF. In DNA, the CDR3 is TGTGCCAGCAGCTTCGGGGGGGAAGGCTACACCTTC. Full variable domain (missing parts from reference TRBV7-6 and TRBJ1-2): GAGVSQSPRYKVTKRGQDVALRCDPISGHVSLYWYRQALGQGPEFLTYFNYEAQQDKSGLPNDRFSAERPEGSISTLTIQRTEQRDSAMYRCASSFGGEGYTFGSGTRLTVV.

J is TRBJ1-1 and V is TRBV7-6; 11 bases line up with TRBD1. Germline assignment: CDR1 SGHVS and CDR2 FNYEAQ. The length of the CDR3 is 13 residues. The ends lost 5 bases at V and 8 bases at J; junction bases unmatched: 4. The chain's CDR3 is CASSEGQGEEAFF. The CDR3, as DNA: TGTGCCAGCAGCGAGGGACAGGGGGAGGAAGCTTTCTTT.

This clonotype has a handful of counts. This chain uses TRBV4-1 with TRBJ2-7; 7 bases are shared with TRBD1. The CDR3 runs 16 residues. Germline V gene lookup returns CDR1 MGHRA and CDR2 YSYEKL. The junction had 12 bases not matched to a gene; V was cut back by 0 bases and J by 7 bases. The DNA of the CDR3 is TGCGCCAGCAGCCAAGATCGTACAGGGGCCGCCTTAGAGCAGTACTTC. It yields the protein CASSQDRTGAALEQYF.

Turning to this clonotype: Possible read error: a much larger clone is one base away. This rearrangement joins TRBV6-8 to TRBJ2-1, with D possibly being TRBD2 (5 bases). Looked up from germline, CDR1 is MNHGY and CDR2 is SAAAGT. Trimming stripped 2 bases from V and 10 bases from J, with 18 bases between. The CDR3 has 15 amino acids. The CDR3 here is CASSYETEGRCEQFF. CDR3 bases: TGTGCCAGCAGTTACGAGACTGAGGGCCGGTGCGAGCAGTTCTTC.

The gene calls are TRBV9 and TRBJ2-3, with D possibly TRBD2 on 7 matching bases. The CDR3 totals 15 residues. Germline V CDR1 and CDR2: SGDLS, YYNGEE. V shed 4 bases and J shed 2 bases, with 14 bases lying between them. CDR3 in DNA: TGTGCCAGCAGCCCGGACGGGGGGCACACAGATACGCAGTATTTT. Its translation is CASSPDGGHTDTQYF.

The CDR3 reads CASSFHRDYQNEQFF. The CDR3 nucleotides read TGTGCCAGCAGTTTTCACCGGGACTATCAAAATGAGCAGTTCTTC. V is TRBV27 and J is TRBJ2-1, with 7 bases lining up with TRBD2. The CDR3 covers 15 residues. Germline CDR1 is MNHEY and CDR2 is SMNVEV (reference sequence). V was pared by 3 bases and J by 7 bases, with 9 bases of the junction left unmatched.

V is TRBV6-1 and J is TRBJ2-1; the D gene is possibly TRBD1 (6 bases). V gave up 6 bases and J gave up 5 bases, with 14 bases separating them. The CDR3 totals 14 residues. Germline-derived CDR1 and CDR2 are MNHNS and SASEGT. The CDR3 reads CASRDRTEHNEQFF. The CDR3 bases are TGTGCCAGCAGGGACAGAACGGAGCACAATGAGCAGTTCTTC.

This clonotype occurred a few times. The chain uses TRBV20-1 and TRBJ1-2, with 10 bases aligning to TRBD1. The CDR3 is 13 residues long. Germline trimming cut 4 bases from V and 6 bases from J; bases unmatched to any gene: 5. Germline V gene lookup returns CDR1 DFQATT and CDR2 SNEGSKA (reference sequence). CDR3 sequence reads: CSAIRDRGDGYTF. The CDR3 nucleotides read TGCAGTGCTATCCGGGACAGGGGAGATGGCTACACCTTC.